The TCR beta chain described here comes from a study of T cell repertoires in cytomegalovirus infection. Study outcomes and limitations: Across the ex vivo response, the dominant clonotypes were HLA-C-restricted CMV-specific TCR beta clonotypes.

The CDR3 extends over 16 amino acids. Germline values: CDR1 SGHTA, CDR2 FQGNSA. The germline V and J ends were trimmed by 6 bases and 6 bases, with 21 bases remaining between them. MiXCR, run by TCRdb on the reads, gives a single entry per CDR3 protein. Of about 920,000 distinct CDR3 sequences in the sample, less than 35% were seen once. The table lists this clonotype with many counts. Its target is unknown. The material sequenced was cultured CD8+ T cells from PBMCs, taken from culture after CMV antigen stimulation. V and J are TRBV7-2 and TRBJ2-1, with D maybe TRBD1 (7 bases). The source of this sequence is a human donor in good health (CMV status not recorded). Some clones in this sample may be carry-over from other donors' samples. CDR3 in DNA: TGTGCCAGCAGGTTTCCCAGGGGGGCTGCTGGCAATGAGCAGTTCTTC. Translating gives CASRFPRGAAGNEQFF.